This T cell receptor (beta chain) was identified during a study of control samples from healthy donors and cancer patients. Germline V gives CDR1 MNHEY, CDR2 SVGAGI. Trimming took 5 bases from V and 6 from J; bases not matched to a gene: 5. The CDR3 totals 13 residues. Using immunoSEQ multiplex PCR, the repertoire was profiled, and TCRdb retains in-frame clones only, with some absent. The sample records about 51,000 clones, 88% being singletons. The receptor comes from a man aged 45 to 65 with head and neck cancer. V usage is TRBV6-5 and J usage is TRBJ2-7, with TRBD1 matching over 9 bases. What was sequenced was PBMCs. CDR3 amino acids: CASSPGQGSEQYF. The CDR3 nucleotides read TGTGCCAGCAGTCCGGGACAGGGTTCCGAGCAGTACTTC.